The rows below give T cell receptor beta chains drawn from one sample of a study of cytomegalovirus exposure and HLA in healthy donors. Measured with immunoSEQ multiplex PCR; TCRdb has only the in-frame clones, and not every one. Altogether 150,000 or so clones are present, approximately 78% being singletons, with the ten largest covering 0.7% to 0.95%. The sequenced material came from PBMCs. These receptors all stem from a woman between 18 and 30 years old in good health and CMV-seronegative. CDR3s include the opening cysteine and the closing phenylalanine or tryptophan.

v_gene	j_gene	CDR3aa
TRBV19	TRBJ1-5	CASSIDITASGGPQHF
TRBV28	TRBJ1-5	CASSSPTGSGNQPQHF
TRBV10-2	TRBJ1-5	CATSTGKRQPQHF
TRBV7-6	TRBJ2-5	CASSPRQVGETQYF
TRBV6-1	TRBJ2-7	CASSGLERPYEQYF
TRBV19	TRBJ1-2	CASSIQQGLNYGYTF
TRBV10-3	TRBJ2-7	CAISTVGYEQYF
TRBV2	TRBJ2-7	CASSVSYEQYF
TRBV5-4	TRBJ1-1	CASTRAKENTEAFF
TRBV2	TRBJ1-5	CASKGDRALSNQPQHF
TRBV7-2	TRBJ2-1	CASSLSSGPYNEQFF
TRBV27	TRBJ1-5	CASSLLQGDQPQHF
TRBV9	TRBJ2-7	CASSRGQGDSYEQYF
TRBV28	TRBJ2-7	CASSLIAGGPYEQYF
TRBV7-2	TRBJ1-3	CASSLARRGNTIYF
TRBV2	TRBJ2-3	CASSPGTSGGTDTQYF
TRBV28	TRBJ1-2	CASSSGGSYGYTF
TRBV5-1	TRBJ2-2	CASSLDQREGGTGELFF
TRBV2	TRBJ2-7	CASSDQGWHEQYF
TRBV6-5	NA	CASSYRGSEQYF
TRBV5-1	TRBJ2-3	CASSLVWGDLPDTQYF
TRBV7-6	TRBJ2-5	CASSLSGRLQETQYF
TRBV28	TRBJ1-1	CASRTRGQGLVGTEAFF
TRBV10-2	TRBJ2-7	CASSSGDPPGYEQYF
TRBV5-4	TRBJ1-2	CASSSPTGANYGYTF
TRBV18	TRBJ1-2	CASSLTLTGNSVYGYTF
TRBV18	TRBJ2-1	CASAAGLAGPKEQFF
TRBV13	TRBJ2-7	CASSLSMGQSYHEQYF
TRBV7-2	TRBJ2-5	CASSLPAGGRETQYF
TRBV6-1	TRBJ1-6	CASHPGGRDSPLHF
TRBV28	TRBJ1-3	CASSFSRTGAGNTIYF
TRBV2	TRBJ1-5	CASREQGARGNQPQHF